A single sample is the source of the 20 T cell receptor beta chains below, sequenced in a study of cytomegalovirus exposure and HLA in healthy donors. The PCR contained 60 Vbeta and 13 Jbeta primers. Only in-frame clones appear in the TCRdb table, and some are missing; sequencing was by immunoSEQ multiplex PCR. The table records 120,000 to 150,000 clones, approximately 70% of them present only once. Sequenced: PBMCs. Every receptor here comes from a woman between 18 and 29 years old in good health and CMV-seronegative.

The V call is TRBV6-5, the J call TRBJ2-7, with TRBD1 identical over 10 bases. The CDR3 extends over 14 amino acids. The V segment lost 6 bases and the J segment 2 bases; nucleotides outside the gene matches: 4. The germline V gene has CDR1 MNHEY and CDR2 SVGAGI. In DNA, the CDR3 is TGTGCCAGCAGGTCGGGACAGGGGACCTACGAGCAGTACTTC. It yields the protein CASRSGQGTYEQYF.

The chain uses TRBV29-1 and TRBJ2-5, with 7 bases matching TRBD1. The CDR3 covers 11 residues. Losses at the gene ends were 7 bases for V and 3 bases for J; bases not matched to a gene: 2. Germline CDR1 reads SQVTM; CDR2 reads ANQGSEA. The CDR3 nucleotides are TGCAGCGGGGGGACAGAAGAGACCCAGTACTTC. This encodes CSGGTEETQYF.

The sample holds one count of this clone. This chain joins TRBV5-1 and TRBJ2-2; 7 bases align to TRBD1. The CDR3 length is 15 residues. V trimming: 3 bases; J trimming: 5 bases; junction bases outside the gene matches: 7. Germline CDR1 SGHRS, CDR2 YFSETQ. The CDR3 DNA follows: TGCGCCAGCAGCTACCGACAGGGATTAACCGGGGAGCTGTTTTTT. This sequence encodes CASSYRQGLTGELFF.

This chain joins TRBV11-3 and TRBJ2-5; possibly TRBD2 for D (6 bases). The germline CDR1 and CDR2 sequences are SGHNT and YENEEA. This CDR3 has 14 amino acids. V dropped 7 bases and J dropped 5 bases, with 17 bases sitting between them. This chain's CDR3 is CASKAGGTGETQYF. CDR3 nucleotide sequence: TGTGCCAGCAAGGCCGGAGGGACTGGGGAGACCCAGTACTTC.

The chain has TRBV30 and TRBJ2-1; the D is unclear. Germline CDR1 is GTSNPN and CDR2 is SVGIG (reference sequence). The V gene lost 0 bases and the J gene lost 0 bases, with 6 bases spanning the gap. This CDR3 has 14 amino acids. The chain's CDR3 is CAWSVPSSYNEQFF. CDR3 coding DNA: TGTGCCTGGAGTGTACCGAGCTCCTACAATGAGCAGTTCTTC.

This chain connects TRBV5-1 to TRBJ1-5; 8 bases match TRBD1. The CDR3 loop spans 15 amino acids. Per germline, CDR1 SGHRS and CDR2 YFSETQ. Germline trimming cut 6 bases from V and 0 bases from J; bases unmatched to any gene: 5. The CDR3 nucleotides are TGCGCCAGCACCCAGACAGGGGATAGCAATCAGCCCCAGCATTTT. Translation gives CASTQTGDSNQPQHF.

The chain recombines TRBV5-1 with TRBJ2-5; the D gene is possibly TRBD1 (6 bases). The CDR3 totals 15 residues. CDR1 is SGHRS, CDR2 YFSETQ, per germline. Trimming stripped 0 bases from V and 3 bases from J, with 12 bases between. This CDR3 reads CASSLASGTKETQYF. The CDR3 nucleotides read TGCGCCAGCAGCTTGGCCTCAGGGACAAAAGAGACCCAGTACTTC.

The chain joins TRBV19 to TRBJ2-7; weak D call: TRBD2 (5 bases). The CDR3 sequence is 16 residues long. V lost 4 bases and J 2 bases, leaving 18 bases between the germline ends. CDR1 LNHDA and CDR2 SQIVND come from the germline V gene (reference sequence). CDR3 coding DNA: TGTGCCAGTAGTACACTCGGCGGGTTTAAGGCCTACGAGCAGTACTTC. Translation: CASSTLGGFKAYEQYF.

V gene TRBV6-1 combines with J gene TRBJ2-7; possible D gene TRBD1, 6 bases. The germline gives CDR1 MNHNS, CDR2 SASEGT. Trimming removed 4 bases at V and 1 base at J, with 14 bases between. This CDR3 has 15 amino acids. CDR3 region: CASSVMTGDSYEQYV. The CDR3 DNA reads TGTGCCAGCAGTGTTATGACAGGCGATTCCTACGAGCAGTACGTC.

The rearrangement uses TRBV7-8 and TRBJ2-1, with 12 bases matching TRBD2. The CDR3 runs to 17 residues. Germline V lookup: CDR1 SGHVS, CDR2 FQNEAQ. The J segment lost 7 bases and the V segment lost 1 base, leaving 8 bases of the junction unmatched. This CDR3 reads CASSLGPSGGAVNEQFF. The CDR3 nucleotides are TGTGCCAGCAGCTTAGGGCCTAGCGGGGGGGCTGTGAATGAGCAGTTCTTC.

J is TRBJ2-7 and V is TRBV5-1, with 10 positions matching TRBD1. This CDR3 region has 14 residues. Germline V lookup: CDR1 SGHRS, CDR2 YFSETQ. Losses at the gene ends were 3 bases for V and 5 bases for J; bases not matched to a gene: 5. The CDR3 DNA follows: TGCGCCAGCAGCTCCCGGGACAGGGGTCACGAGCAGTACTTC. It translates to CASSSRDRGHEQYF.

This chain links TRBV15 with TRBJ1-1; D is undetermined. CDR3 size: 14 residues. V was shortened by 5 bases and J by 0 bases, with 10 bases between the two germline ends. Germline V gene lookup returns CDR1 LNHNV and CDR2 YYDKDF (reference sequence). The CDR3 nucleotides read TGTGCCACCAGCCCAAACAGATTGAACACTGAAGCTTTCTTT. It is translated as CATSPNRLNTEAFF.

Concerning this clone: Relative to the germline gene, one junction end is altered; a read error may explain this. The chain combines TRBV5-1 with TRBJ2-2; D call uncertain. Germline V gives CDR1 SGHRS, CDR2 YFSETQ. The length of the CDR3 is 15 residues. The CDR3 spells CASSLEPSNTGELFF. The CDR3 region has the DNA TGTGCCAGCAGCTTGGAGCCTTCTAACACCGGGGAGCTGTTTTTT.

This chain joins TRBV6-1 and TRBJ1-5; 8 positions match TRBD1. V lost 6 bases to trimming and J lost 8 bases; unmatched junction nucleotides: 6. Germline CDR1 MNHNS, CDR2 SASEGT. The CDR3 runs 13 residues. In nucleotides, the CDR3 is TGTGCCAGCAGGGGACAGGATTTGGAGCCCCAGCATTTT. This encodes CASRGQDLEPQHF.

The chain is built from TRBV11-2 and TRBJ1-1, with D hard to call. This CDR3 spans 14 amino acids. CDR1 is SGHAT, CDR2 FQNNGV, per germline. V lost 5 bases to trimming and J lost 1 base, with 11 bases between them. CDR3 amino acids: CASSPQARNTEAFF. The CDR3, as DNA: TGTGCCAGCAGCCCCCAGGCACGGAACACTGAAGCTTTCTTT. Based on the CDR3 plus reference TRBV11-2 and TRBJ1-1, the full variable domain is EAGVAQSPRYKIIEKRQSVAFWCNPISGHATLYWYQQILGQGPKLLIQFQNNGVVDDSQLPKDRFSAERLKGVDSTLKIQPAKLEDSAVYLCASSPQARNTEAFFGQGTRLTVV.

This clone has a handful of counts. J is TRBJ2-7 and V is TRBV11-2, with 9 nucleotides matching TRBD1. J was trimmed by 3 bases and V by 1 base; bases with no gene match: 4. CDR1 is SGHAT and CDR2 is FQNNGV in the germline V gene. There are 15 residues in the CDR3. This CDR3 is CASSLGGTGHYEQYV. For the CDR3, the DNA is TGTGCCAGCAGCTTAGGTGGGACAGGGCACTACGAGCAGTACGTC.

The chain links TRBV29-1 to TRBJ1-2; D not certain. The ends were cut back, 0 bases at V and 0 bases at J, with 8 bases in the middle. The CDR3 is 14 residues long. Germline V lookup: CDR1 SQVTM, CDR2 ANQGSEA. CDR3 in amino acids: CSVEEAGANYGYTF. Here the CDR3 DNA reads TGCAGCGTTGAAGAAGCGGGAGCTAACTATGGCTACACCTTC.

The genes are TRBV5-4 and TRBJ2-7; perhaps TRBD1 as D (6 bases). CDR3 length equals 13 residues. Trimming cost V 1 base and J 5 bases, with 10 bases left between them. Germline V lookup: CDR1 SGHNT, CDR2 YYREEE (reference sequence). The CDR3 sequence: CASSLWGRHEQYF. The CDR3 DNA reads TGTGCCAGCAGCTTGTGGGGGCGGCACGAGCAGTACTTC.

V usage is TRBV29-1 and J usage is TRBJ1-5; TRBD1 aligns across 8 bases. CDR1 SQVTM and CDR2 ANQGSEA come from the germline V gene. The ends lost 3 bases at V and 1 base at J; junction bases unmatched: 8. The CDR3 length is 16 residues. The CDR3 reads CSVERQGSRSNQPQHF. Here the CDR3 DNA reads TGCAGCGTTGAGCGACAGGGGAGCAGGAGCAATCAGCCCCAGCATTTT.

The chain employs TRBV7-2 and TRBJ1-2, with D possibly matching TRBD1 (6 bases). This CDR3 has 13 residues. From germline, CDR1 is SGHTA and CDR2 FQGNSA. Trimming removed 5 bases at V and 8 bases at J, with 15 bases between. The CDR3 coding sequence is TGTGCCAGCAGCGGAGCAGGGGTGCAGGGCTACACCTTC. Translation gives CASSGAGVQGYTF.